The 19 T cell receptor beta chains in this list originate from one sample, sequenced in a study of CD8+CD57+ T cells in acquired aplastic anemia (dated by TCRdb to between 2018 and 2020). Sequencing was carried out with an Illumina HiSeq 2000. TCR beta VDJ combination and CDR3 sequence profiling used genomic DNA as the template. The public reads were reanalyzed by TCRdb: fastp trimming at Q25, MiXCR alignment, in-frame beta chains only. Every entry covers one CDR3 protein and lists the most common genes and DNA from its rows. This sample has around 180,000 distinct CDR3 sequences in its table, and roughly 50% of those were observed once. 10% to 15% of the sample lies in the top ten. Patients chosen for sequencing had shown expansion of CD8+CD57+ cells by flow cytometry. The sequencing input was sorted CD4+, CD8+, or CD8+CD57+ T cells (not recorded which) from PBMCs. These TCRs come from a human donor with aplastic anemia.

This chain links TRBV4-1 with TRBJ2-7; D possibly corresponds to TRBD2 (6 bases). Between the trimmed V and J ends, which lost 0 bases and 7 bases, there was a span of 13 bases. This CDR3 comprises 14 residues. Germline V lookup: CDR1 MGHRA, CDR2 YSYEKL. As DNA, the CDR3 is TGCGCCAGCAGCCAAGATGCGGGACGAAGGGAGCAGTACTTC. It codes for CASSQDAGRREQYF.

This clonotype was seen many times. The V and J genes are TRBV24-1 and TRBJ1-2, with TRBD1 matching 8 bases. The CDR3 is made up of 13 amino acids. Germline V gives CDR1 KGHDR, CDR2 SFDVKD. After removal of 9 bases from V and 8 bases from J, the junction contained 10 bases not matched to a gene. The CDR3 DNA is TGTGCCACCTCACAGGGGGGAAGCGGGGGCTACACCTTC. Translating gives CATSQGGSGGYTF.

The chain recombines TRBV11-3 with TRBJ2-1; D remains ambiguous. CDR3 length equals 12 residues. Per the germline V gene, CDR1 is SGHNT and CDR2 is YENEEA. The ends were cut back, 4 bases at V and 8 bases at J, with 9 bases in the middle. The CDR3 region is CASSSAAHEQFF. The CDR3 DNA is TGTGCCAGCAGCTCCGCGGCCCATGAGCAGTTCTTC.

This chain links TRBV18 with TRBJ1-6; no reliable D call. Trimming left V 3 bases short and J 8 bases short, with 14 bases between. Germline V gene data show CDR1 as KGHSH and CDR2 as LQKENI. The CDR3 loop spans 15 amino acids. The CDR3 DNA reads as TGTGCCAGCTCACCTGCGAGTCCAAGGGATTCACCCCTCCACTTT. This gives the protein CASSPASPRDSPLHF.

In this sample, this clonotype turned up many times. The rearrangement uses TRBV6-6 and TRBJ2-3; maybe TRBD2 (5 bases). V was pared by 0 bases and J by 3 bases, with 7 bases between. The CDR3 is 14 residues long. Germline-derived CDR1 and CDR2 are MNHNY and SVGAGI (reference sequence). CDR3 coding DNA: TGTGCCAGCAGTTACTCGAGAGGGACAGATACGCAGTATTTT. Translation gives CASSYSRGTDTQYF.

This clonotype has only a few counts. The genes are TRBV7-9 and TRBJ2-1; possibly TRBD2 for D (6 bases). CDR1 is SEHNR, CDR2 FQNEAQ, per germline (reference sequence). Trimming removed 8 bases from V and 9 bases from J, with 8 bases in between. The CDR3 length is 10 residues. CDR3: CASGGVEQFF. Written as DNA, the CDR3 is TGTGCCAGCGGAGGGGTTGAGCAGTTCTTC. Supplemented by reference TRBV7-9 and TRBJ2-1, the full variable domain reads DTGVSQNPRHKITKRGQNVTFRCDPISEHNRLYWYRQTLGQGPEFLTYFQNEAQLEKSRLLSDRFSAERPKGSFSTLEIQRTEQGDSAMYLCASGGVEQFFGPGTRLTVL.

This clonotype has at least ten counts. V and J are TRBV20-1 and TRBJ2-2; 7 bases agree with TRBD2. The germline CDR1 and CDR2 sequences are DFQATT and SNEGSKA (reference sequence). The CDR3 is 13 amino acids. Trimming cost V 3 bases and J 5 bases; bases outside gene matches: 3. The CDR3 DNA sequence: TGCAGTGCTAGTCCCGGGAGGACCGGGGAGCTGTTTTTT. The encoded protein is CSASPGRTGELFF.

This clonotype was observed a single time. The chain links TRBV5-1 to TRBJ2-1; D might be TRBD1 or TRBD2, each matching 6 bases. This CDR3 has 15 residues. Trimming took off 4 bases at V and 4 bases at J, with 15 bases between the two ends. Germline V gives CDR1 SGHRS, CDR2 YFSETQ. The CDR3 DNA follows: TGCGCCAGCAGCCCTCCGGGGGCCGTTTACAATGAGCAGTTCTTC. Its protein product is CASSPPGAVYNEQFF.

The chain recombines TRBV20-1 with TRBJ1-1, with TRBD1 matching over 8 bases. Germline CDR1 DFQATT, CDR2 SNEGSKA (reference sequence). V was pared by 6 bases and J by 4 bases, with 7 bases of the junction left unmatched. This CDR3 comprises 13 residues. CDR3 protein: CSAQQGAATEAFF. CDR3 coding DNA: TGCAGTGCGCAGCAGGGGGCCGCCACTGAAGCTTTCTTT.

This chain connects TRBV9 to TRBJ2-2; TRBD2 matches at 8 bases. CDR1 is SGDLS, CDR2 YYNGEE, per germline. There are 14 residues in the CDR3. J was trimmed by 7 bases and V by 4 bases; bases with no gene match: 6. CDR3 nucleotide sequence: TGTGCCAGCAGCCTAGCCGGGAGGGGCGGGGAGCTGTTTTTT. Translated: CASSLAGRGGELFF.

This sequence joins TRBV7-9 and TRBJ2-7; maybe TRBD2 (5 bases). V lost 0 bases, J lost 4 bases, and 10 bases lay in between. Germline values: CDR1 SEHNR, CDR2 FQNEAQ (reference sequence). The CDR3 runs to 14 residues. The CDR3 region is CASSLAGGGYEQYF. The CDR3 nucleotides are TGTGCCAGCAGCTTAGCAGGAGGAGGATACGAGCAGTACTTC.

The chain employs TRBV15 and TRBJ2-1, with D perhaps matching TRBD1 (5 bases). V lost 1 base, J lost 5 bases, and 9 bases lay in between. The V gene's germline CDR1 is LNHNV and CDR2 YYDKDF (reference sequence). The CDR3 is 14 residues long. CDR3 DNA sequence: TGTGCCACCAGCAGAGGGGGCAGCCACAATGAGCAGTTCTTC. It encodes CATSRGGSHNEQFF.

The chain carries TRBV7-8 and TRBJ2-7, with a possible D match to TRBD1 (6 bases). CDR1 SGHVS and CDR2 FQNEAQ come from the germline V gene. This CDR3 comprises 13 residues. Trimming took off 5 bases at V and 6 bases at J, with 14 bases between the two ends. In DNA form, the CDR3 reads TGTGCCAGCAGCGTAAACAGGGTTGGCGAGCAGTACTTC. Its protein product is CASSVNRVGEQYF.

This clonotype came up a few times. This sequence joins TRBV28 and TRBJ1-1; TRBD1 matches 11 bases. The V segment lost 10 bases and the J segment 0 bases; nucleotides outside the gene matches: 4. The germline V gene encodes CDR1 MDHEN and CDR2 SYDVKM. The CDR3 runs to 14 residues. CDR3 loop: CATGTGGLNTEAFF. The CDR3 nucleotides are TGTGCCACCGGGACAGGGGGATTGAACACTGAAGCTTTCTTT.

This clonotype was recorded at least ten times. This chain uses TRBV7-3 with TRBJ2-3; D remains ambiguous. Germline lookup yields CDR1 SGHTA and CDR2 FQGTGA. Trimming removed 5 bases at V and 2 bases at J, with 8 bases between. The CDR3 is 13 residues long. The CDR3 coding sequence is TGTGCCAGCAGCCCCTCTTCCACAGATACGCAGTATTTT. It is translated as CASSPSSTDTQYF.

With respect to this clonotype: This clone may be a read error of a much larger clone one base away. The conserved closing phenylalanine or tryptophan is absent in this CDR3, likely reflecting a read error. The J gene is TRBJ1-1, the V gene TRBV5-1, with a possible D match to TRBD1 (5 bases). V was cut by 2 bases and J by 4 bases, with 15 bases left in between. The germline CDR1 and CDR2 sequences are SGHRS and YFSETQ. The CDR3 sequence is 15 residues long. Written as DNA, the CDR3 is TGCGCCAGCAGCTTAATCCAGGGATGGGGCACTGAAGCTTTCTCT. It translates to CASSLIQGWGTEAFS.

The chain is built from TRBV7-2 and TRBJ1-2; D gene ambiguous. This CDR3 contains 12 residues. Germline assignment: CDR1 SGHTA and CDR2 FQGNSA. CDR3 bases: TGTGCAGTGAAAGGCCGTTACTATGGCTACACCTTC. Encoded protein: CAVKGRYYGYTF.

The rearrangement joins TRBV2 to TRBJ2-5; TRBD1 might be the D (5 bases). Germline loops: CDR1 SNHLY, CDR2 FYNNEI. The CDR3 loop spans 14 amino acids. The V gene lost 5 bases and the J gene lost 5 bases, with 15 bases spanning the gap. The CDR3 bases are TGTGCCAGCAGTTACCTGACAGCCCGGGAGACCCAGTACTTC. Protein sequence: CASSYLTARETQYF.

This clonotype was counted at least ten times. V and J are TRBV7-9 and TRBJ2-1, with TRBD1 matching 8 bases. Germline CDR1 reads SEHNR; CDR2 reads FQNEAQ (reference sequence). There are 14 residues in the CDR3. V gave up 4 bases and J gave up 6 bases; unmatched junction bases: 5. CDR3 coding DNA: TGTGCCAGCAGCTCCGGACAGGGAAGCAATGAGCAGTTCTTC. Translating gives CASSSGQGSNEQFF.